These T cell receptor beta chains were read from a single sample in a study of shared clonotypes between healthy human individuals. The data were produced by immunoSEQ multiplex PCR, yet TCRdb's version contains in-frame clones alone and is incomplete. Of about 2.5 million clones listed, just under 95% are singletons. Material for sequencing was naive CD4+ T cells from PBMCs. All receptors come from a man aged 18 to 35 in good health. Some clones in this sample may be carry-over from other donors' samples. The CDR3 runs from the conserved cysteine through the conserved F or W.

v_call: TRBV7-9
cdr3_aa: CASSLNRGGNEKLFF

v_call: TRBV2
cdr3_aa: CASSGTGQRIQYF

v_call: TRBV30
cdr3_aa: CAWSVYDGNQPQHF

v_call: TRBV20-1
cdr3_aa: CSASSNEQLFF

v_call: TRBV14
cdr3_aa: CASTPNGLNYGYTF

v_call: TRBV19
cdr3_aa: CASWGHRNTEAFF

v_call: TRBV7-9
cdr3_aa: CASSLAWSGERQPQHF

v_call: TRBV4-1
cdr3_aa: CASSQAPGRLNTQYF

v_call: TRBV11-2
cdr3_aa: CASSSGQSLNTDTQYF

v_call: TRBV27
cdr3_aa: CASSLRTGTEAFF

v_call: TRBV18
cdr3_aa: CASSPPTSAVTQYF

v_call: TRBV11-3
cdr3_aa: CASSPSSDRGSGNTIYF

v_call: TRBV6-5
cdr3_aa: CASSYSRTNYGYTF

v_call: TRBV27
cdr3_aa: CASRGLSSGNTIYF

v_call: TRBV5-1
cdr3_aa: CASSFDGAVGYEQYF

v_call: TRBV25-1
cdr3_aa: CASSETGHTGELFF

v_call: TRBV28
cdr3_aa: CASSLLDEQFF

v_call: TRBV6-4
cdr3_aa: CASSSGIGSYNEQFF

v_call: TRBV4-2
cdr3_aa: CASSQDLTGQEKLFF

v_call: TRBV29-1
cdr3_aa: CSVEPLRADTEAFF

v_call: TRBV2
cdr3_aa: CASSERDSGNTIYF

v_call: TRBV28
cdr3_aa: CASSSSYRVGYTF

v_call: TRBV5-1
cdr3_aa: CASSTGLAGGGELFF

v_call: TRBV5-4
cdr3_aa: CASSSDYEQYF

v_call: TRBV20-1
cdr3_aa: CSAQRVAEQFF

v_call: TRBV6-1
cdr3_aa: CASSVATGGNQETQYF

v_call: TRBV4-1
cdr3_aa: CASSQGGDLTF

v_call: TRBV5-1
cdr3_aa: CASSFYGVAGEDTGELFF

v_call: TRBV6-1
cdr3_aa: CASSEWGGSYATYGYTF

v_call: TRBV7-3
cdr3_aa: CASSLQQATPEAFF

v_call: TRBV28
cdr3_aa: CASSLSDVADTDTQYF

v_call: TRBV7-9
cdr3_aa: CASSLGSGGTDTQYF

v_call: TRBV6-5
cdr3_aa: CASRGDRGYGYTF

v_call: TRBV28
cdr3_aa: CASSLSTHRGRPQNYGYTF

v_call: TRBV5-1
cdr3_aa: CASSGGSGGTGELFF

v_call: TRBV5-1
cdr3_aa: CASSPTPPGELFF

v_call: TRBV5-4
cdr3_aa: CASSGVKNYGYTF

v_call: TRBV14
cdr3_aa: CASSQDEGLSWPDTQYF

v_call: TRBV18
cdr3_aa: CASSGGLNTEAFF

v_call: TRBV28
cdr3_aa: CASSSLITEAFF